This T cell receptor (beta chain) was retrieved from a study of T cells in Graves' hyperthyroidism and ophthalmopathy. The study defined stable Graves' hyperthyroidism as no ophthalmopathy progression within 18 months. Diagnoses rested on clinical symptoms, serum thyroxine and TRAb, thyroid ultrasound and orbital computed tomography. This sample holds PBMCs from 10 ml fresh peripheral blood. This CDR3 contains 15 residues. Trimming took 2 bases from V and 5 from J; bases not matched to a gene: 6. Germline lookup yields CDR1 MNHEY and CDR2 SVGAGI. This clonotype turned up a few times. The CDR3 regions of TCR beta were amplified from RNA transcripts. The HTBI primer set was used in a first-round RT-PCR of the TCR CDR3. In TCRdb, the multiplex PCR reads were re-called with MiXCR into one record per CDR3 protein. The table includes 380,000 or so distinct CDR3 sequences, approximately 15% detected once.

The sequence was obtained from a woman aged 25 to 39 with Graves' hyperthyroidism. What was sequenced was blood. The V call is TRBV6-5, the J call TRBJ2-1, with 7 positions matching TRBD2. As DNA, the CDR3 is TGTGCCAGCAGTTACCCGCTAGCGGAGCACAATGAGCAGTTCTTC. This gives the protein CASSYPLAEHNEQFF.